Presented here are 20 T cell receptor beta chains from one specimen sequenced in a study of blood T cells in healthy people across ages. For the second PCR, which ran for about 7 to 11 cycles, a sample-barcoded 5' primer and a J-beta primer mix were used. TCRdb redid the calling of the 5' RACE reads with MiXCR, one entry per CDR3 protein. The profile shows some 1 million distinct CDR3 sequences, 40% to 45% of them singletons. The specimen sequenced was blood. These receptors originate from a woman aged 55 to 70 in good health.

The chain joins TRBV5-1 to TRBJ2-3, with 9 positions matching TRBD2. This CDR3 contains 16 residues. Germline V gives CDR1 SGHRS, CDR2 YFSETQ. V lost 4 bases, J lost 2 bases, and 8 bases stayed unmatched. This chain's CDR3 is CASSQRGADVTDTQYF. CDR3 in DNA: TGCGCCAGCAGCCAGCGGGGGGCGGATGTCACAGATACGCAGTATTTT.

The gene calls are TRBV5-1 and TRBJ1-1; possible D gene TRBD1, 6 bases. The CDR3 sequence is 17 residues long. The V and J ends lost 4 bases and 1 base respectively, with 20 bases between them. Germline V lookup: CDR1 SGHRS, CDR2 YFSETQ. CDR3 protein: CASSPMGGRTANTEAFF. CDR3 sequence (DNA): TGCGCCAGCAGCCCCATGGGGGGCCGGACGGCGAACACTGAAGCTTTCTTT.

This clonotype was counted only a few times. The DNA of the CDR3 is TGTGCCATCAGTGGGAGGGCGGGCCCCACCTACGAGCAGTACTTC. This gives the protein CAISGRAGPTYEQYF. V and J are TRBV10-3 and TRBJ2-7, with D possibly being TRBD2 (6 bases). CDR3 length equals 15 residues. The germline gives CDR1 ENHRY, CDR2 SYGVKD. Trimming shortened V by 4 bases and J by 2 bases, and 15 bases separated the two germline ends.

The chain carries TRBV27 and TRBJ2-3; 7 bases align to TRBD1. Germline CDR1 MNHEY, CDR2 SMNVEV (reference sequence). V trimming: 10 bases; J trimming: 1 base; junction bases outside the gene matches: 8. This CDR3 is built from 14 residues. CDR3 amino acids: CATSDRAGTDTQYF. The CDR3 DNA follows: TGTGCCACCTCTGACAGGGCGGGCACAGATACGCAGTATTTT.

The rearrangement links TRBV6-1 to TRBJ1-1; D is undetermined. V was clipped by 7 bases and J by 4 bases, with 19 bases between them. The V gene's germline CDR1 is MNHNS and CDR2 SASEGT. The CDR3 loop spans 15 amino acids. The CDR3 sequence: CASTESQSRFTEAFF. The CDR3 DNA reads TGTGCCAGCACCGAAAGCCAATCTCGATTCACTGAAGCTTTCTTT.

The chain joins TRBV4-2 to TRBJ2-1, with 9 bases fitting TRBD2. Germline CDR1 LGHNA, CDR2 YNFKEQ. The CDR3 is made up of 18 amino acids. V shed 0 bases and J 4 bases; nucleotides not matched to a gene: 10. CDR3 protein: CASSQDHKTSGKYNEQFF. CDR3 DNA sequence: TGTGCCAGCAGCCAAGATCATAAGACTAGCGGAAAGTACAATGAGCAGTTCTTC.

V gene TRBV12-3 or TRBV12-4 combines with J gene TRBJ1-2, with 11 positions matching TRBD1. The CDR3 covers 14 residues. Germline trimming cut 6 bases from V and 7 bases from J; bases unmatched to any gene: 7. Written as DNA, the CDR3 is TGTGCCAGCAGCACGGACAGGGGGCTCGGTGGCTACACCTTC. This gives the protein CASSTDRGLGGYTF.

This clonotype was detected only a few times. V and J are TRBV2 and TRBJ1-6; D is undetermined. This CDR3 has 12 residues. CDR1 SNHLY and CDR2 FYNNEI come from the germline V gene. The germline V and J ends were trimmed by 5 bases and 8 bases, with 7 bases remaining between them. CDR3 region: CASSTRDSPLHF. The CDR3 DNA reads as TGTGCCAGCAGTACTCGGGATTCACCCCTCCACTTT.

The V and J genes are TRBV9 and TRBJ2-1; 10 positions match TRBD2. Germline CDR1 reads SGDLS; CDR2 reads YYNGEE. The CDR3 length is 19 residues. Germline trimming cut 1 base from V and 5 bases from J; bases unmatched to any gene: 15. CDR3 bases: TGTGCCAGCAGCGTATTCCCCCTAGCGGGGGCCCTAACCCACAATGAGCAGTTCTTC. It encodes CASSVFPLAGALTHNEQFF.

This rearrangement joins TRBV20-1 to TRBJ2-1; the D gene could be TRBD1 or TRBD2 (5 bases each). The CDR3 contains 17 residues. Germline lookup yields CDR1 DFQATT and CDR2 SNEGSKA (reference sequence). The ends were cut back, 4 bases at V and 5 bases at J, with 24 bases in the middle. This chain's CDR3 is CSAISRDPRTADNEQFF. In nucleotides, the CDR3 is TGCAGTGCTATATCTAGGGACCCTAGAACCGCAGACAATGAGCAGTTCTTC.

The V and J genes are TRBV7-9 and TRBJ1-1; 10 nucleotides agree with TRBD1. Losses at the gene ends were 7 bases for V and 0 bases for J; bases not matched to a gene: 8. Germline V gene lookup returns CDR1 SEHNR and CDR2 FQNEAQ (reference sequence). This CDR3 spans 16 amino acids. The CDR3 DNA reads TGTGCCAGCAAAAAGGGGACAGGGGTCCTGAACACTGAAGCTTTCTTT. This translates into CASKKGTGVLNTEAFF.

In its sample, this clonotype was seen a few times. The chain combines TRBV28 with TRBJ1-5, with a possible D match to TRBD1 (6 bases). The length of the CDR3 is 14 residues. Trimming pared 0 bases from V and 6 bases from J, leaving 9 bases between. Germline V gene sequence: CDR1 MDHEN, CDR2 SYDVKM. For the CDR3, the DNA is TGTGCCAGCAGTTTATGGGGGGCTAGTCAGCCCCAGCATTTT. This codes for CASSLWGASQPQHF.

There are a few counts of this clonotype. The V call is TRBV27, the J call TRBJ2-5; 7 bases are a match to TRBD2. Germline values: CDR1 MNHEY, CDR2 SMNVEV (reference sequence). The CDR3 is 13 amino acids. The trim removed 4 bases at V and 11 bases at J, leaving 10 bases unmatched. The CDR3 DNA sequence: TGTGCCAGCAGTTCGGGACTACCCCCTGAGCAGTACTTC. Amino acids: CASSSGLPPEQYF.

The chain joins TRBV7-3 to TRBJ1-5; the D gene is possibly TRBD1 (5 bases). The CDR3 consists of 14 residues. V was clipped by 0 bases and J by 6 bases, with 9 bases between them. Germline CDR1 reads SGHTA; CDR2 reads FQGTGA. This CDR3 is CASSLTGRGQPQHF. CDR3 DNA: TGTGCCAGCAGCTTAACGGGTAGGGGTCAGCCCCAGCATTTT.

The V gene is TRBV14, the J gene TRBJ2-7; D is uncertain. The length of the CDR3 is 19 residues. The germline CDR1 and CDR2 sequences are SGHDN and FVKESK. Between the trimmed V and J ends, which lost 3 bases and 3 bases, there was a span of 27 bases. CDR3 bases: TGTGCCAGCAGCCAGTCGAGGCGGCTTGGGAACGGTACCGACTACGAGCAGTACTTC. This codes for CASSQSRRLGNGTDYEQYF.

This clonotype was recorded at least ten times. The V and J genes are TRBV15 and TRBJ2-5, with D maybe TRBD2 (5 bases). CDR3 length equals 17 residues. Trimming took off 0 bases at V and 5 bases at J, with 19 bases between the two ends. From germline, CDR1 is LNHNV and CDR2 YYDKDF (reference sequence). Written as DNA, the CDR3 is TGTGCCACCAGCAGAGATCACGTCGGGGTTACCGGGGAGACCCAGTACTTC. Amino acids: CATSRDHVGVTGETQYF.

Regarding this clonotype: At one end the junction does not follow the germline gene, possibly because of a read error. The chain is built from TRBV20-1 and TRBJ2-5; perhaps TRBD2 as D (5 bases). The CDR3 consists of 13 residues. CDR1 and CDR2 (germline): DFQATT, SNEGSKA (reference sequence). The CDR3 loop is CSARVPGKETRYF. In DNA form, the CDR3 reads TGCAGTGCTAGAGTACCGGGAAAAGAGACCCGGTACTTC.

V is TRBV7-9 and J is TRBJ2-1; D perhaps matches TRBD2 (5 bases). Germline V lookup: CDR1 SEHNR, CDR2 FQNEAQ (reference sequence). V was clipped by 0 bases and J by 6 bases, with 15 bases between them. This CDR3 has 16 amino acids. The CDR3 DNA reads TGTGCCAGCAGCTTAGCGTGGGGAGCCCCTATCAATGAGCAGTTCTTC. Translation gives CASSLAWGAPINEQFF.

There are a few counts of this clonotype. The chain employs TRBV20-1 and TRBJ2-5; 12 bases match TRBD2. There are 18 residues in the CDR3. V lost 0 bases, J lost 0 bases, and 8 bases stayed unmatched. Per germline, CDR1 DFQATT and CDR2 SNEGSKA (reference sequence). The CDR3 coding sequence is TGCAGTGCTAGAGATTTTCGACTAGCGGGGGCCCACCAAGAGACCCAGTACTTC. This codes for CSARDFRLAGAHQETQYF.

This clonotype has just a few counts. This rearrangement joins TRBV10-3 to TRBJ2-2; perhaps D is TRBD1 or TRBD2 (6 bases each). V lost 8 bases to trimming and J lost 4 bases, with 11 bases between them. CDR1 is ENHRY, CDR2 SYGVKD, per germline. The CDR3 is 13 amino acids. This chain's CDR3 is CAIPQGGTGELFF. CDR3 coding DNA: TGTGCCATCCCACAGGGAGGCACCGGGGAGCTGTTTTTT.